The source of this T cell receptor (beta chain) is a study of blood T cell repertoires in COVID-19. Study as a whole: The cDNA or gDNA used as material had been derived from T cells, B-cell-depleted T cells, or PBMCs.

Trimming at V came to 3 bases and at J to 6 bases, leaving 3 bases not matched to a gene. The CDR3 loop spans 14 amino acids. Germline V gene lookup returns CDR1 KGHSH and CDR2 LQKENI. Per the study methods: Reference gene primer amplification gave nucleated cell count estimates. Data came from immunoSEQ multiplex PCR; TCRdb stores just in-frame clones and leaves some out. V and J calls and clone size are copied from that table; D and trimming were computed from the DNA. The sample lists a few hundred thousand clones; 88% were seen once. The clonotype originates from a man in his 60s who had recovered from COVID-19. What was sequenced was peripheral blood. The gene calls are TRBV18 and TRBJ2-1, with 9 bases identical to TRBD1. CDR3 sequence (DNA): TGTGCCAGCTCACCGGGGACAGGGTTCAATGAGCAGTTCTTC. This gives the protein CASSPGTGFNEQFF. The whole variable domain, filled in from reference TRBV18 and TRBJ2-1, reads NAGVMQNPRHLVRRRGQEARLRCSPMKGHSHVYWYRQLPEEGLKFMVYLQKENIIDESGMPKERFSAEFPKEGPSILRIQQVVRGDSAAYFCASSPGTGFNEQFFGPGTRLTVL.